In its sample, the clone carrying this TCR beta chain ranks as medium-sized. Its antigen is unknown. This record belongs to a study of metastatic and nonmetastatic thyroid tumors. As for the study in general: Samples came from malignant and benign thyroid patients, and repertoires were compared across blood and tumor or nodule tissue.

From germline, CDR1 is SNHLY and CDR2 FYNNEI. V lost 7 bases and J lost 6, with 19 bases in between. The CDR3 extends over 14 amino acids. Patients had received no treatment of any kind before thyroid surgery. Overall study findings and caveats: Benign nodules reportedly had significantly lower TCR beta diversity than malignant thyroid tumors in blood and tumor.

Study processing details: In papillary thyroid cancer, a distant-metastasis classifier was built using CDR3 differences across clinicopathological groups. Through MiXCR, TCRdb re-clonotyped the PCR reads. What appears here as the V and J calls and clone size reflects TCRdb's work, not the paper's. The sample gives fewer than 7,500 clones, 30% to 45% of which show up once; around 40% is in the top ten. This chain joins TRBV2 and TRBJ2-7; D assignment may be TRBD1 or TRBD2 (5 bases each). The sample consisted of tumor tissue. The receptor was derived from a female donor with papillary thyroid cancer or a benign thyroid nodule (not recorded which). Some clones in this sample may be carry-over from other donors' samples. The chain's CDR3 is CASKATGTLSEQYF. CDR3 in DNA: TGTGCCAGCAAGGCTACGGGGACGCTTAGCGAGCAGTACTTC.